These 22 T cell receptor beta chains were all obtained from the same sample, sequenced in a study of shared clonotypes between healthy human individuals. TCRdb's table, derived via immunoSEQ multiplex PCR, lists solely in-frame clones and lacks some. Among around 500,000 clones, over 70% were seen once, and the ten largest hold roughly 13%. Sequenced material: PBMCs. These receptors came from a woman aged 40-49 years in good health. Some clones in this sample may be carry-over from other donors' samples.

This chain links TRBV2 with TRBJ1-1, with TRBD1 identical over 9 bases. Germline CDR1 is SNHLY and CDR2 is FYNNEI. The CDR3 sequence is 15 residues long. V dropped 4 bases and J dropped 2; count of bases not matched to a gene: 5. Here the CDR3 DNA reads TGTGCCAGCAGTGGAGACAGGGGGAGAAACACTGAAGCTTTCTTT. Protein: CASSGDRGRNTEAFF.

CDR3 region: CAWSQDSATNQPQHF. The CDR3 DNA sequence: TGTGCCTGGAGCCAGGACAGCGCGACTAATCAGCCCCAGCATTTT. The rearrangement joins TRBV30 to TRBJ1-5; TRBD1 is a possible D gene (6 bases). Germline V gene lookup returns CDR1 GTSNPN and CDR2 SVGIG (reference sequence). This CDR3 is built from 15 residues. Trimming took 3 bases from V and 4 from J, leaving 16 bases between them.

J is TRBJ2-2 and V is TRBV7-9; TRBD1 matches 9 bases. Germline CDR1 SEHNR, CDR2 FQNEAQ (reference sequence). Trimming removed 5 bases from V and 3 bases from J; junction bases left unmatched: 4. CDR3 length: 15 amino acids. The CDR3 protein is CASSRGQGDTGELFF. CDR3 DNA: TGTGCCAGCAGCCGGGGACAGGGAGACACCGGGGAGCTGTTTTTT.

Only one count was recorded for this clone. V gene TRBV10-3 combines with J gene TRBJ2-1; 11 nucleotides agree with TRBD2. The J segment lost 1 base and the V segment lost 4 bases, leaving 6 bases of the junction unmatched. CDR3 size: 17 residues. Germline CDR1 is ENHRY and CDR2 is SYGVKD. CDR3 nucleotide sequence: TGTGCCATCAGTGGGGGTAGCGGGAGGGAATCCTACAATGAGCAGTTCTTC. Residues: CAISGGSGRESYNEQFF.

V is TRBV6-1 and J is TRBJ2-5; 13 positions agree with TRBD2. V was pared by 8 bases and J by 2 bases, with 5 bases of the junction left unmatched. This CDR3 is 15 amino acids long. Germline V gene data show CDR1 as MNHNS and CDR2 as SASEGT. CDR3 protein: CASGGTSGDQETQYF. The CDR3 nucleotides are TGTGCCAGCGGAGGGACTAGCGGGGATCAAGAGACCCAGTACTTC.

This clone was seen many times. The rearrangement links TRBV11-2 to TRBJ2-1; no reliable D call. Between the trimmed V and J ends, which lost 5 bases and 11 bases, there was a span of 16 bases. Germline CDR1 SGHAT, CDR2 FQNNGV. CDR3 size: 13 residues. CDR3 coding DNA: TGTGCCAGCAGCCTACCACAGTTATCCAAGCAGTTCTTC. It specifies CASSLPQLSKQFF.

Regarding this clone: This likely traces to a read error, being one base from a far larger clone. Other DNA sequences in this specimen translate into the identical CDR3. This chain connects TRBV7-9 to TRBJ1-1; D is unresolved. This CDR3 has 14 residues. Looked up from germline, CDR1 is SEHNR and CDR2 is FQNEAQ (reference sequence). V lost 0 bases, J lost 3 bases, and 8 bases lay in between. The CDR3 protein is CASSLAGSHTEAFF. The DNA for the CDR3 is TGTGCCAGCAGCTTAGCTGGCAGCCACACTGAAGCTTTCTTT.

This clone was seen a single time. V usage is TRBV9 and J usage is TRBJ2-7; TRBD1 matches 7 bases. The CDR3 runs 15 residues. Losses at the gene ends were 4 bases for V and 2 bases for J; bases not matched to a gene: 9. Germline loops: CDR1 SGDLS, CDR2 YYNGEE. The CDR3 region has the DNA TGTGCCAGCAGCCCCCAGGGGGACCGAACCTACGAGCAGTACTTC. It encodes CASSPQGDRTYEQYF.

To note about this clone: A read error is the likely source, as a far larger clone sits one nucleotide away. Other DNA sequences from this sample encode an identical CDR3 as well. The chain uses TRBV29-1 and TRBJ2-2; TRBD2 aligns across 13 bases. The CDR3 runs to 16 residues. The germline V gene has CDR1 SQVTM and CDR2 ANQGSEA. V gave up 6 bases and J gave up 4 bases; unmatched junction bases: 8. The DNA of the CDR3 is TGCAGCGTCCCCAGGACTAGCGGGAGTTCCACCGGGGAGCTGTTTTTT. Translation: CSVPRTSGSSTGELFF.

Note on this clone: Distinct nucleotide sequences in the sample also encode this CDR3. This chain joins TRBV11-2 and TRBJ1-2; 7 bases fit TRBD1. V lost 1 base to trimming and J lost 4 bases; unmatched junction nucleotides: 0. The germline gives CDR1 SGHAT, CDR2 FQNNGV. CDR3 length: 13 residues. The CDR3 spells CASSLAGGYGYTF. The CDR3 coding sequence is TGTGCCAGCAGCTTAGCAGGGGGCTATGGCTACACCTTC.

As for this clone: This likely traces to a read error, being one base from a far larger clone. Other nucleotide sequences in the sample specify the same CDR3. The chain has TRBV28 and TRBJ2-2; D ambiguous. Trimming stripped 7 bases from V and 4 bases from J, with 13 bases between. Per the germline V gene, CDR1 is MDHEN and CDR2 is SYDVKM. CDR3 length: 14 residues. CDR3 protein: CASTLGGLTGELFF. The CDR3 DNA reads TGTGCCAGCACCCTTGGTGGGCTCACCGGGGAGCTGTTTTTT. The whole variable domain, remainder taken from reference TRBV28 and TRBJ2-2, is DVKVTQSSRYLVKRTGEKVFLECVQDMDHENMFWYRQDPGLGLRLIYFSYDVKMKEKGDIPEGYSVSREKKERFSLILESASTNQTSMYLCASTLGGLTGELFFGEGSRLTVL.

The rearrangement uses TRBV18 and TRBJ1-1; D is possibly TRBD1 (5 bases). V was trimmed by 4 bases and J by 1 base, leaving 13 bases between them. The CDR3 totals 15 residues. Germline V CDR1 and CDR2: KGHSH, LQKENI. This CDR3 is CASSRSGLTNTEAFF. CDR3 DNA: TGTGCCAGCTCACGATCGGGACTCACGAACACTGAAGCTTTCTTT.

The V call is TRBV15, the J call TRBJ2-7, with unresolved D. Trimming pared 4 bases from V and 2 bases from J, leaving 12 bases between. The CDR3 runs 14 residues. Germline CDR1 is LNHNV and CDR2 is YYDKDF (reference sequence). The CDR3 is CATSNSFGPYEQYF. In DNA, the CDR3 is TGTGCCACCAGCAATTCCTTTGGGCCCTACGAGCAGTACTTC.

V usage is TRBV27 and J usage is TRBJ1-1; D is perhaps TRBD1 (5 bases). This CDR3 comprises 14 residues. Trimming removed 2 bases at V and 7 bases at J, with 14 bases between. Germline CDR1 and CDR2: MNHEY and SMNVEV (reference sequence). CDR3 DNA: TGTGCCAGCAGTTTAGGGGTTGGGGGGGTTGAAGCTTTCTTT. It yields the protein CASSLGVGGVEAFF.

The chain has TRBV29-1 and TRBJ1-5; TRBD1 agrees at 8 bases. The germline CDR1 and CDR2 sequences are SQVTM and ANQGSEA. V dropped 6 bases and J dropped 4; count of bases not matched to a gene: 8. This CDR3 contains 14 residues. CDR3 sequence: CSVGQGGLNQPQHF. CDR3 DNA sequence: TGCAGCGTCGGACAGGGAGGGTTAAATCAGCCCCAGCATTTT.

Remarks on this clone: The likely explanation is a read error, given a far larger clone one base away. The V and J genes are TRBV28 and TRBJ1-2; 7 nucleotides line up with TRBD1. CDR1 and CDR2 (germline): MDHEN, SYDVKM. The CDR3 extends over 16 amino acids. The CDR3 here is CASSTRFTGDTYGCTF. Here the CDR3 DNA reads TGTGCCAGCAGCACACGCTTTACAGGGGACACCTATGGCTGCACCTTC.

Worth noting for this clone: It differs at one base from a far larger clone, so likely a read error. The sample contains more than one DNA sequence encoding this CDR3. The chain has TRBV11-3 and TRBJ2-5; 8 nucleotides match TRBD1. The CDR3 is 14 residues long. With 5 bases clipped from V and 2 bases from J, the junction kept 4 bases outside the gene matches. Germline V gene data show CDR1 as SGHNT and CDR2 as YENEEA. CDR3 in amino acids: CASSPTGGQETQYF. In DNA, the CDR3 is TGTGCCAGCAGCCCCACAGGGGGGCAAGAGACCCAGTACTTC. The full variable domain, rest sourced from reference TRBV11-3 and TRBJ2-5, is EAGVVQSPRYKIIEKKQPVAFWCNPISGHNTLYWYLQNLGQGPELLIRYENEEAVDDSQLPKDRFSAERLKGVDSTLKIQPAELGDSAVYLCASSPTGGQETQYFGPGTRLLVL.

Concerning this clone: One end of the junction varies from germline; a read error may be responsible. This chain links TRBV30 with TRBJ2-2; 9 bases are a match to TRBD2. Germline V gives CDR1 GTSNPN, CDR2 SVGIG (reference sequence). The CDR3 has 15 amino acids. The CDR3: CAWEGGLAGTEELFF. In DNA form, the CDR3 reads TGTGCCTGGGAGGGGGGGCTAGCGGGAACCGAGGAGCTGTTTTTT. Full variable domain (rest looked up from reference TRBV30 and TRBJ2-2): SQTIHQWPATLVQPVGSPLSLECTVEGTSNPNLYWYRQAAGRGLQLLFYSVGIGQISSEVPQNLSASRPQDRQFILSSKKLLLSDSGFYLCAWEGGLAGTEELFFGEGSRLTVL.

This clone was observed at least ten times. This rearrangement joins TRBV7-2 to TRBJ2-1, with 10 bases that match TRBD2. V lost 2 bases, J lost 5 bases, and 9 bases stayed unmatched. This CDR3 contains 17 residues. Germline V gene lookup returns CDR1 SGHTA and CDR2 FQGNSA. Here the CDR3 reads CASSLQASGSSHNEQFF. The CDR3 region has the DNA TGTGCCAGCAGCTTACAGGCTAGCGGGAGTTCCCACAATGAGCAGTTCTTC.

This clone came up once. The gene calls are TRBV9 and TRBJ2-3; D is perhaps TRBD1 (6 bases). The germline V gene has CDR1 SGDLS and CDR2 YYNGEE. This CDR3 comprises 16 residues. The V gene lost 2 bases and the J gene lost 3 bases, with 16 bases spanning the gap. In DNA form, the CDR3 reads TGTGCCAGCAGCGTTTGGGGGCACGGCCCGACAGATACGCAGTATTTT. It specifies CASSVWGHGPTDTQYF. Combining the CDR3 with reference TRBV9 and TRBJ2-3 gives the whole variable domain DSGVTQTPKHLITATGQRVTLRCSPRSGDLSVYWYQQSLDQGLQFLIQYYNGEERAKGNILERFSAQQFPDLHSELNLSSLELGDSALYFCASSVWGHGPTDTQYFGPGTRLTVL.

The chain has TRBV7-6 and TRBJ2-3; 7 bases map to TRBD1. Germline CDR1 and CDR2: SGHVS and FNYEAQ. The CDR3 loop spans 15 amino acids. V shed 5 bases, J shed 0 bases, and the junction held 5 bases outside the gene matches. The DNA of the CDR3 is TGTGCCAGCAGCACCCGGGACAGTAGCACAGATACGCAGTATTTT. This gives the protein CASSTRDSSTDTQYF.

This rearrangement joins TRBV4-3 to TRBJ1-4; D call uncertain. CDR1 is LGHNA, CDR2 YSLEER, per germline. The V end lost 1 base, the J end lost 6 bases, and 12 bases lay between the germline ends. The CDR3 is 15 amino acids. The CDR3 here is CASSQAGQEDEKLFF. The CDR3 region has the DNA TGCGCCAGCAGCCAAGCCGGGCAGGAGGATGAAAAACTGTTTTTT.